What follows are 28 T cell receptor beta chains derived from one specimen sequenced in a study of T cell responses to AZD1222 COVID-19 vaccine (dated by TCRdb to the early 2020s). The sample's time point label is to be understood as: baseline before first vaccination. Library preparation used the immunoSEQ multiplex PCR assay. The table was pulled from immuneACCESS by TCRdb, which kept in-frame rearrangements only. Such tables lose some clones; where checked, under half of the loss comes from unresolved V genes, and the rest has no known cause. Counted in this sample were roughly 110,000 clones; 91% of them appeared once. The ten most abundant clones make up roughly a fifth of the sample. Specimen: peripheral blood, collected on day 0 of AZD1222 vaccination. The source of these receptors is an adult in good health.

The genes are TRBV7-2 and TRBJ2-7, with 8 positions matching TRBD2. The CDR3 consists of 13 residues. V gave up 4 bases and J gave up 2 bases; unmatched junction bases: 1. Germline V CDR1 and CDR2: SGHTA, FQGNSA. As DNA, the CDR3 is TGTGCCAGCAGCTCGGGACTAGCCTACGAGCAGTACTTC. Amino acid sequence: CASSSGLAYEQYF. The complete variable domain, with remaining parts taken from reference TRBV7-2 and TRBJ2-7, reads GAGVSQSPSNKVTEKGKDVELRCDPISGHTALYWYRQSLGQGLEFLIYFQGNSAPDKSGLPSDRFSAERTGGSVSTLTIQRTQQEDSAVYLCASSSGLAYEQYFGPGTRLTVT.

V and J are TRBV4-3 and TRBJ2-1; 10 nucleotides match TRBD1. The junction had 4 bases not matched to a gene; V was cut back by 4 bases and J by 4 bases. The CDR3 loop spans 15 amino acids. The germline gives CDR1 LGHNA, CDR2 YSLEER. CDR3 DNA sequence: TGCGCCAGCAGCCTGGACAGGGGGAATTACAATGAGCAGTTCTTC. Translation: CASSLDRGNYNEQFF.

This clone was recorded only once. The V call is TRBV5-1, the J call TRBJ1-1; D gene unclear. This CDR3 contains 14 residues. Germline CDR1 and CDR2: SGHRS and YFSETQ. V shed 4 bases and J shed 4 bases, with 14 bases lying between them. The CDR3 is CASSPRAGITEAFF. The DNA of the CDR3 is TGCGCCAGCAGCCCTAGGGCCGGGATCACTGAAGCTTTCTTT.

This sequence joins TRBV13 and TRBJ2-7; TRBD2 might be the D (5 bases). Trimming pared 5 bases from V and 0 bases from J, leaving 8 bases between. Germline V gene data show CDR1 as PRHDT and CDR2 as FYEKMQ (reference sequence). This CDR3 has 13 residues. CDR3 coding DNA: TGTGCCAGCAGCCCGGACTTCTCCTACGAGCAGTACTTC. Translation: CASSPDFSYEQYF. The full variable domain, rest sourced from reference TRBV13 and TRBJ2-7, is AAGVIQSPRHLIKEKRETATLKCYPIPRHDTVYWYQQGPGQDPQFLISFYEKMQSDKGSIPDRFSAQQFSDYHSELNMSSLELGDSALYFCASSPDFSYEQYFGPGTRLTVT.

This clone showed up just once. This chain connects TRBV2 to TRBJ1-3, with D unclear. The germline V gene has CDR1 SNHLY and CDR2 FYNNEI. Trimming took 6 bases from V and 5 from J, leaving 5 bases between them. The CDR3 contains 11 residues. DNA of the CDR3: TGTGCCAGCAGCAACAGAAACACCATATATTTT. Amino acid sequence: CASSNRNTIYF.

The chain carries TRBV12-3 or TRBV12-4 and TRBJ1-1; no firm D call. The ends were cut back, 6 bases at V and 7 bases at J, with 9 bases in the middle. The CDR3 spans 11 residues. CDR3: CASRKGYEAFF. As DNA, the CDR3 is TGTGCCAGCAGAAAAGGCTATGAAGCTTTCTTT.

The V gene is TRBV19, the J gene TRBJ1-2, with D unresolved. From germline, CDR1 is LNHDA and CDR2 SQIVND (reference sequence). The V and J ends lost 5 bases and 4 bases respectively, with 20 bases between them. CDR3 length: 16 amino acids. The CDR3 coding sequence is TGTGCCAGTAGTCGAAACACTCAAGCGACGGGCTATGGCTACACCTTC. Amino acid sequence: CASSRNTQATGYGYTF.

The CDR3 DNA sequence: TGTGCCAGCAGCTTATCTGGGGGGTTCTACGAGCAGTACTTC. Protein: CASSLSGGFYEQYF. The J gene is TRBJ2-7, the V gene TRBV11-2, with a tentative D call TRBD2 (6 bases). Germline assignment: CDR1 SGHAT and CDR2 FQNNGV. Trimming left V 2 bases short and J 3 bases short, with 11 bases between. The CDR3 contains 14 residues.

This clone has a single count. This chain connects TRBV19 to TRBJ2-2; D is possibly TRBD1 (5 bases). The CDR3 covers 12 residues. Per germline, CDR1 LNHDA and CDR2 SQIVND (reference sequence). V lost 4 bases, J lost 5 bases, and 5 bases lay in between. In nucleotides, the CDR3 is TGTGCCAGTAGTACAGGGACCGGGGAGCTGTTTTTT. Protein sequence: CASSTGTGELFF.

The chain employs TRBV5-1 and TRBJ1-1, with D hard to call. CDR3 size: 15 residues. Germline lookup yields CDR1 SGHRS and CDR2 YFSETQ. V was pared by 1 base and J by 11 bases, with 21 bases between. The CDR3 sequence is CASSLSARSLNRAFF. The CDR3 nucleotides are TGCGCCAGCAGCTTGTCGGCCAGAAGTTTAAACCGGGCTTTCTTT.

V usage is TRBV10-3 and J usage is TRBJ1-5; 10 bases agree with TRBD1. With 0 bases clipped from V and 3 bases from J, the junction kept 8 bases outside the gene matches. Germline assignment: CDR1 ENHRY and CDR2 SYGVKD. The CDR3 is 18 amino acids. Written as DNA, the CDR3 is TGTGCCATCAGTGAGTCATGGGGGACAGGGGCGGACAATCAGCCCCAGCATTTT. It encodes CAISESWGTGADNQPQHF.

The chain links TRBV30 to TRBJ1-5; perhaps TRBD1 as D (5 bases). The V gene's germline CDR1 is GTSNPN and CDR2 SVGIG (reference sequence). The CDR3 runs to 12 residues. V was pared by 5 bases and J by 4 bases, with 9 bases between. This CDR3 reads CAWGQGNQPQHF. DNA of the CDR3: TGTGCCTGGGGGCAGGGAAATCAGCCCCAGCATTTT.

This rearrangement joins TRBV7-2 to TRBJ1-3, with 7 bases identical to TRBD1. The CDR3 covers 15 residues. The V gene's germline CDR1 is SGHTA and CDR2 FQGNSA. Unmatched junction bases numbered 2, after V lost 3 bases and J lost 0 bases. CDR3 bases: TGTGCCAGCAGCTTCGGGACAGACTCTGGAAACACCATATATTTT. Amino acids: CASSFGTDSGNTIYF.

The chain couples TRBV19 to TRBJ1-1, with a tentative D call TRBD1 (5 bases). The CDR3 loop spans 15 amino acids. Trimming cost V 3 bases and J 0 bases, with 11 bases left between them. Germline CDR1 is LNHDA and CDR2 is SQIVND (reference sequence). The DNA of the CDR3 is TGTGCCAGTAGTATTCCTCCAGGGATGAACACTGAAGCTTTCTTT. It encodes CASSIPPGMNTEAFF.

This CDR3 reads CASSLGPDYEQYF. The CDR3 DNA reads TGCGCCAGCAGCTTGGGACCGGACTACGAGCAGTACTTC. The rearrangement joins TRBV5-1 to TRBJ2-7, with D unresolved. Germline lookup yields CDR1 SGHRS and CDR2 YFSETQ. The V gene lost 0 bases and the J gene lost 3 bases, with 7 bases spanning the gap. The CDR3 has 13 residues. Full variable domain (rest looked up from reference TRBV5-1 and TRBJ2-7): KAGVTQTPRYLIKTRGQQVTLSCSPISGHRSVSWYQQTPGQGLQFLFEYFSETQRNKGNFPGRFSGRQFSNSRSEMNVSTLELGDSALYLCASSLGPDYEQYFGPGTRLTVT.

The chain employs TRBV10-3 and TRBJ1-1; 7 bases line up with TRBD1. Per germline, CDR1 ENHRY and CDR2 SYGVKD. The CDR3 has 13 residues. J gave up 3 bases and V 10 bases, and 8 bases lay outside the gene matches. CDR3 loop: CATIRQGDTEAFF. CDR3 nucleotide sequence: TGTGCCACCATCCGCCAGGGGGACACTGAAGCTTTCTTT.

V is TRBV18 and J is TRBJ1-6; no clear D. This CDR3 is built from 16 residues. CDR1 is KGHSH, CDR2 LQKENI, per germline. V was trimmed by 2 bases and J by 12 bases, leaving 20 bases between them. DNA of the CDR3: TGTGCCAGCTCACCATCCGGTGTACATAATAACGTACCCCTCCACTTT. It specifies CASSPSGVHNNVPLHF.

The J gene is TRBJ1-4, the V gene TRBV4-3; D not certain. V lost 1 base to trimming and J lost 7 bases, with 16 bases between them. Germline CDR1 is LGHNA and CDR2 is YSLEER. This CDR3 has 16 residues. CDR3 nucleotides: TGCGCCAGCAGCCAAGGGGCCGGCTCTGGGGTTGAAAAACTGTTTTTT. Protein: CASSQGAGSGVEKLFF.

In this sample, this clone turned up a few times. V is TRBV7-2 and J is TRBJ1-6; perhaps TRBD1 as D (5 bases). V was clipped by 4 bases and J by 9 bases, with 16 bases between them. Germline CDR1 and CDR2: SGHTA and FQGNSA. The CDR3 has 15 amino acids. The CDR3 loop reads CASSYGRVEGSPLHF. The CDR3 DNA reads as TGTGCCAGCAGCTATGGCAGGGTGGAGGGTTCACCCCTCCACTTT.

The chain combines TRBV3-1 (or the pseudogene TRBV3-2) with TRBJ2-2; 8 bases match TRBD1. With V trimmed by 4 bases and J by 5 bases, 3 bases remained unmatched. This CDR3 contains 14 residues. Germline CDR1 LGHDT, CDR2 YNNKEL (reference sequence). CDR3 DNA sequence: TGTGCCAGCAGCCCCGGGACAGGAACCGGGGAGCTGTTTTTT. Translated, it gives CASSPGTGTGELFF.

This chain joins TRBV6-2 or TRBV6-3 and TRBJ2-7; 8 nucleotides align to TRBD1. The length of the CDR3 is 16 residues. CDR1 is MNHEY and CDR2 is SVGEGT in the germline V gene. After removal of 0 bases from V and 2 bases from J, the junction contained 6 bases not matched to a gene. As DNA, the CDR3 is TGTGCCAGCAGTTACTCCGGACGACAGGGGACCTACGAGCAGTACTTC. It yields the protein CASSYSGRQGTYEQYF.

V usage is TRBV4-3 and J usage is TRBJ1-1; TRBD1 might be the D (5 bases). CDR3 size: 15 residues. The germline V and J ends were trimmed by 1 base and 11 bases, with 20 bases remaining between them. CDR1 LGHNA and CDR2 YSLEER come from the germline V gene. For the CDR3, the DNA is TGCGCCAGCAGCCAAGGTGTATCGCTTTGGGGGTCGGCTTTCTTT. Amino acid sequence: CASSQGVSLWGSAFF.

This sequence joins TRBV11-2 and TRBJ2-1; TRBD2 matches at 10 bases. J gave up 7 bases and V 5 bases, and 20 bases lay outside the gene matches. CDR1 is SGHAT, CDR2 FQNNGV, per germline. This CDR3 has 19 residues. CDR3 sequence (DNA): TGTGCCAGCAGCCGCGGCAGCGGGGGGGCTTTTTTGAGGGGTAATGAGCAGTTCTTC. Its protein product is CASSRGSGGAFLRGNEQFF.

V and J are TRBV7-9 and TRBJ2-6; the D is unclear. Trimming pared 5 bases from V and 0 bases from J, leaving 5 bases between. CDR1 is SEHNR and CDR2 is FQNEAQ in the germline V gene (reference sequence). The CDR3 totals 14 residues. The CDR3 nucleotides read TGTGCCAGCAGCCCGTCCTCTGGGGCCAACGTCCTGACTTTC. It codes for CASSPSSGANVLTF.

A single count supports this clone. The rearrangement joins TRBV7-2 to TRBJ2-3; tentative D call: TRBD1 (5 bases). V dropped 3 bases and J dropped 3 bases, with 16 bases sitting between them. There are 16 residues in the CDR3. Germline CDR1 reads SGHTA; CDR2 reads FQGNSA. This chain's CDR3 is CASSFGLTGETDTQYF. The DNA of the CDR3 is TGTGCCAGCAGCTTTGGGTTAACAGGAGAAACAGATACGCAGTATTTT.

This chain connects TRBV19 to TRBJ1-5, with 9 positions matching TRBD1. Germline V CDR1 and CDR2: LNHDA, SQIVND (reference sequence). This CDR3 region has 17 residues. After removal of 9 bases from V and 3 bases from J, the junction contained 15 bases not matched to a gene. The CDR3 bases are TGTGCCAGCGATGGGGGACAGGGAGATTTAATCAATCAGCCCCAGCATTTT. It encodes CASDGGQGDLINQPQHF.

The J gene is TRBJ2-7, the V gene TRBV2; 8 nucleotides line up with TRBD1. Germline CDR1 is SNHLY and CDR2 is FYNNEI. The V segment lost 6 bases and the J segment 1 base; nucleotides outside the gene matches: 11. The CDR3 spans 16 residues. The CDR3 coding sequence is TGTGCCAGCAGCCTTTTTGCGGGACAGGTTTCCTACGAGCAGTACTTC. Its protein product is CASSLFAGQVSYEQYF.

The rearrangement uses TRBV9 and TRBJ1-2; D gene uncertain. Per the germline V gene, CDR1 is SGDLS and CDR2 is YYNGEE. The CDR3 covers 13 residues. The V end lost 0 bases, the J end lost 2 bases, and 5 bases lay between the germline ends. The CDR3 DNA sequence: TGTGCCAGCAGCGTAGCGGAAAACTATGGCTACACCTTC. Its protein is CASSVAENYGYTF.